The 9 T cell receptor beta chains below were found in one sample sequenced in a study of response to subunit inactivated influenza vaccine. TCRdb independently ran MiXCR on the RT-PCR reads; one entry per CDR3 protein. The data contain around 580,000 distinct CDR3 sequences, around 15% of them seen just once; the ten biggest clones take up around 10%. This sample comprised PBMCs from blood, obtained about 12 days after vaccination. Every receptor here comes from a man in his forties or fifties who received an inactivated influenza vaccine.

This clonotype was picked up a small number of times. CDR3 protein: CASSPVGGFNEKLFF. In DNA form, the CDR3 reads TGTGCCAGCAGCCCAGTCGGTGGCTTTAATGAAAAACTGTTTTTT. V gene TRBV14 combines with J gene TRBJ1-4, with unresolved D. The V gene lost 4 bases and the J gene lost 4 bases, with 13 bases spanning the gap. This CDR3 is 15 amino acids long. Germline CDR1 and CDR2: SGHDN and FVKESK.

The chain is built from TRBV10-3 and TRBJ1-1, with a tentative D call TRBD1 (5 bases). Germline-derived CDR1 and CDR2 are ENHRY and SYGVKD. The V gene lost 3 bases and the J gene lost 3 bases, with 14 bases spanning the gap. The CDR3 consists of 15 residues. In DNA form, the CDR3 reads TGTGCCATCAGTGACTCGGGACTGCTTCACACTGAAGCTTTCTTT. It is translated as CAISDSGLLHTEAFF.

This clonotype was counted between two and nine times. The V and J genes are TRBV6-1 and TRBJ2-1, with 8 bases fitting TRBD2. With V trimmed by 6 bases and J by 8 bases, 12 bases remained unmatched. Germline CDR1 MNHNS, CDR2 SASEGT. The CDR3 runs to 15 residues. The chain's CDR3 is CASSQRGGSIDEQFF. Written as DNA, the CDR3 is TGTGCCAGCAGCCAACGGGGGGGTTCGATCGATGAGCAGTTCTTC.

This clonotype showed up just a few times. This sequence joins TRBV29-1 and TRBJ2-7; 7 bases line up with TRBD1. Germline loops: CDR1 SQVTM, CDR2 ANQGSEA. Trimming cost V 6 bases and J 0 bases; bases outside gene matches: 2. CDR3 size: 12 residues. In DNA form, the CDR3 reads TGCAGCGTACAGGGGCCCTCCTACGAGCAGTACTTC. Its translation is CSVQGPSYEQYF.

V gene TRBV24-1 combines with J gene TRBJ1-1; 8 nucleotides align to TRBD1. Per germline, CDR1 KGHDR and CDR2 SFDVKD. CDR3 length equals 12 residues. J was trimmed by 11 bases and V by 5 bases; bases with no gene match: 6. The CDR3 DNA sequence: TGTGCCACCAGTGGTCGGACAGGGATGGCTTTCTTT. Its translation is CATSGRTGMAFF.

The chain carries TRBV12-3 or TRBV12-4 and TRBJ2-7, with D unresolved. V lost 0 bases and J 5 bases, leaving 14 bases between the germline ends. The CDR3 sequence is 15 residues long. In nucleotides, the CDR3 is TGTGCCAGCAGTTTAGCCGGATCAACAAGTAACGAGCAGTACTTC. As protein: CASSLAGSTSNEQYF.

The J gene is TRBJ2-3, the V gene TRBV7-8; either TRBD1 or TRBD2 may supply D (6 bases each). Per germline, CDR1 SGHVS and CDR2 FQNEAQ. Deletions cut 3 bases from V and 6 bases from J, with 10 bases between. The CDR3 totals 13 residues. The CDR3 loop reads CASSFRGADTQYF. In nucleotides, the CDR3 is TGTGCCAGCAGCTTTAGGGGGGCGGATACGCAGTATTTT.

This clonotype was counted between two and nine times. The chain carries TRBV20-1 and TRBJ2-4; D gene unclear. There are 14 residues in the CDR3. Per the germline V gene, CDR1 is DFQATT and CDR2 is SNEGSKA (reference sequence). V lost 3 bases and J lost 0, with 9 bases in between. This chain's CDR3 is CSASPGAAKNIQYF. Written as DNA, the CDR3 is TGCAGTGCTAGCCCAGGCGCAGCCAAAAACATTCAGTACTTC.

The genes are TRBV15 and TRBJ2-3; D not certain. V was trimmed by 4 bases and J by 0 bases, leaving 2 bases between them. The CDR3 totals 12 residues. CDR1 LNHNV and CDR2 YYDKDF come from the germline V gene (reference sequence). CDR3 nucleotide sequence: TGTGCCACCAGCACTAGCACAGATACGCAGTATTTT. Translated: CATSTSTDTQYF.